The text below deals with one T cell receptor (beta chain). The antigen is unknown. V lost 0 bases to trimming and J lost 0 bases, with 18 bases between them. Germline CDR1 and CDR2: MGHRA and YSYEKL. This CDR3 is built from 19 residues. The sample comes from a study of pediatric ulcerative colitis. Whole-study results and caveats: Rectal pinch biopsies may have included blood-derived T cells, especially in patients with overt colitis. Rectal repertoires separated controls, mild-moderate and acute severe colitis.

Sequencing was at survey level. Assay used: immunoSEQ multiplex PCR; TCRdb lists only in-frame clones, some missing. The sample consists of 15,000 to 20,000 clones, about 80% of them appearing once. One to two pinch biopsies were taken from the rectum during colonoscopy. The receptor was derived from a boy younger than 18 who was a control in a study of pediatric ulcerative colitis. This chain joins TRBV4-1 and TRBJ1-3, with D perhaps TRBD1 (5 bases). The source material was gut tissue. DNA of the CDR3: TGCGCCAGCAGCCAAGAGATACCGGGGCCCTTAAACTCTGGAAACACCATATATTTT. Encoded protein: CASSQEIPGPLNSGNTIYF.